This T cell receptor beta chain was identified in a study of cytomegalovirus exposure and HLA in healthy donors (dated by TCRdb to 2016 to 2017). Regarding the research as a whole: In an earlier analysis of around 540 of the donors, approximately 260 Gb of sequence data and some 120 million unique TCR beta sequences from 150 million to 200 million T cells were reported. An early release covering roughly 600 HLA-typed donors comprised approximately 300 gigabases of sequencing data and roughly 86 million unique TCR sequences. The genetic ancestry cluster associated with self-reported Caucasian donors included over 80% of the approximately 430 genotyped donors. The study aimed to test whether signatures of past pathogen exposure could be identified by cataloging public T cell receptors. The study profiled the T cell repertoires of hundreds of subjects by immunosequencing and related them to cytomegalovirus serostatus. Besides the first cohort of some 670 subjects, a separate validation cohort made up of roughly 120 different subjects was used. To predict cytomegalovirus infection status, the study combined high-throughput TCR immunosequencing, statistical association of individual TCRs with disease status, and machine learning. A later analysis re-analyzed previously published TCR beta repertoires from approximately 670 donors and added high-resolution HLA genotyping to study TCR occurrence patterns. In the later analysis, no new phenotypic data were used to find candidate immune exposures; instead, reliance was placed on TCR beta sequences and their occurrence across donors. An earlier analysis of approximately 640 of the donors applied high-throughput TCR beta sequencing to assess whether each TCR beta V gene segment acted as functional or pseudogenic. Donor age, sex, ethnicity and CMV serostatus were collected together with the repertoire data. A later genetic analysis used genome-wide SNP genotypes for about 65% of the roughly 670 donors, treating that subset as a discovery cohort. All discovery cohort repertoires had been generated on a single sequencing platform. Class I and class II HLA loci were covered by the typing at four-digit resolution. The number of donors typed differed by locus, with 629-630 for A, B, C, DRB1 and DQB1, around 500 for DQA1, approximately 580 for DPA1, and some 440 for DPB1. Roughly 5 DR-DQ haplotypes were handled as single units for association and clustering because linkage in the cohort was strong. Across 398 genotyped donors of the cohort, an average of approximately 240,000 unique TCR beta nucleotide sequences per donor were sequenced, and approximately 19% of those sequences were non-productive.

Library preparation employed the immunoSEQ multiplex PCR assay. A mixture of 60 forward primers for TCR Vbeta segments and 13 reverse primers for TCR Jbeta segments was used in the multiplex PCR. A multiplex PCR assay on genomic DNA amplified the CDR3 region of rearranged TCR beta genes. On the Illumina HiSeq System, the amplified TCR beta libraries were sequenced as 87-base-pair reads. In the original analysis: A later analysis counted about 80 million unique TCR beta chains across the 700 or so repertoires, and some 11 million of these chains were shared by at least two donors. Raw reads were error-corrected and collapsed into unique sequences with a nearest-neighbor algorithm that merged closely related sequences to remove PCR and sequencing errors. To assign V, D and J gene segments, CDR3 sequences were aligned to IMGT reference sequences. For a sequence to be retained, at least a six-nucleotide match to both a V gene segment and a J gene segment was required. Rearrangements were called productive when the CDR3 lacked stop codons and stayed in frame with V and J; all others were non-productive. CDR3 was defined by IMGT convention, running from the second conserved V-encoded cysteine to the conserved J-encoded phenylalanine. The earlier analysis of about 530 of the donors excluded any sequence lacking an unambiguous match to a single V gene segment. In an earlier analysis of around 600 of the donors, V segments were called functional above 56.7% productive rearrangements and were called segregating when the between-donor standard deviation exceeded 5%. To diagnose cytomegalovirus status from the catalog of TCR beta chain sequences, a statistical classification framework was built. In a later analysis, TCR nucleotide sequences were compared against IMGT/GENE-DB human TR gene sequences so that V and J genes could be assigned. Using the TCRdist pipeline, a later analysis assigned CDR3 sequences along with most-parsimonious VDJ recombination scenarios. A later analysis defined each TCR beta chain by its CDR3 amino acid sequence plus V-gene family, and excluded reads lacking a unique V-gene family. In a later analysis, 450 to 600 highly shared, low-generation-probability nucleotide sequences were removed to address suspected cross-contamination and a sequencing artifact. A later analysis calculated a clonal expansion index for each public chain from normalized within-repertoire ranks of inferred template counts. In a later analysis, generation probabilities were computed with a VDJ recombination model fitted to out-of-frame rearrangements, and the resulting probabilities were checked against IGoR. Hypergeometric tests were used in a later analysis to score TCR-TCR, TCR-HLA and TCR-CMV co-occurrence, with a repertoire-size bias correction applied to the TCR pairs. False discovery rates were estimated in a later analysis by permuting HLA or CMV assignments 20 times. In a later analysis, co-occurring TCRs were grouped with DBSCAN, and TCRdist sequence similarity was added when clustering was performed within HLA-allele-positive subsets. For co-occurrence clustering, repertoires with fewer than 30,000 or more than 120,000 public chains were excluded, along with 4 to 6 repertoires with anomalous nucleotide sharing. TCRdb took over this immuneACCESS table, retaining in-frame rearrangements with V and J assigned. Such tables are incomplete; in checked studies, under half of the missing clones stem from an unresolved V gene, and the remainder is unexplained. V and J calls and clone size are copied from that table; D and trimming were computed from the DNA. Recorded for this sample are roughly 190,000 clones; 81% of them occurred a single time. Together, the top ten hold 1.5% to 2% of the sample.

From cysteine to phenylalanine, the CDR3 is 12 amino acids long. Only the CDR3 region is kept as DNA, spanning 36 bases read in frame from base 1. V was cut back by 9 bases and J by 7 bases, leaving a gap of 15 bases between them. CDR1 and CDR2 are read off the germline V gene as MGHDK and SYGVNS. Results the study describes overall, beyond this receptor: A further reported finding was that TCR beta sequences accurately predicted the HLA-A and HLA-B alleles for most subjects in the first cohort. While some public TCRs were present in many individuals, most TCR sequences turned up only very rarely across donors. In a later analysis, several top co-occurrence clusters were reported to appear linked to parvovirus B19, influenza, CMV and Epstein-Barr virus. Presence/absence analyses assumed roughly uniform sequencing depth across donors, an assumption that may not hold. The authors suggested that the approach could potentially be generalized to other disease states and immunological phenotypes. The only immune exposure information available for the cohort was CMV serostatus. Compared with equally common non-associated chains, HLA-associated TCR beta chains in a later analysis were more clonally expanded and had lower generation probabilities. An association between a missense DCLRE1C variant and V-gene and J-gene trimming of TCR beta chains was found in a later genetic analysis and replicated in an independent cohort. Because counts were too low, 15 to 20 rarely observed V segments, including chromosome 9 orphons, were left out of the earlier analysis of approximately 500 of the donors. In the study, some 160 TCR beta chains were listed as associated with cytomegalovirus. According to a later analysis, most CMV-associated TCR beta chains appeared to be HLA-restricted, and the HLA associations seemed to be driven largely by CMV exposure. The sequencing pipeline was judged likely to have produced a cluster of highly shared sequence variants as a technical artifact. Three of the identified cytomegalovirus-associated TCR beta chains were confirmed in vitro to be specific for cytomegalovirus antigens. The classifier was reported to diagnose cytomegalovirus status with high specificity and sensitivity in both the original and validation cohorts. Because HLA typing was missing for some donors at each locus, association tests included only the typed subset. Broadly in line with IMGT annotations, most TCR beta V segments showed up in productive rearrangements about 87% or about 30% of the time in an earlier analysis of several hundred of the donors. In a later analysis, over 15,000 TCR beta sequences were associated with specific HLA alleles at a false discovery rate of 0.05. The cohort was sequenced for TCR beta chains only, and without alpha or paired-chain data the features that could be detected were limited. Some IMGT-functional V segments, including TRBV6-2 and TRBV6-3, could not be told apart with the 87-base-pair reads, so those segments were excluded. A later analysis found that TCR association rates varied across HLA loci, with DRB1 alleles showing the most associated TCRs and HLA-C alleles the fewest. A later genetic analysis reported fewer N-insertions in productive TCRs among donors in an Asian-associated ancestry cluster than the roughly 700-donor mean. When HLA alleles, especially DR and DQ, strongly co-occurred, TCR associations were difficult to assign to individual alleles. Linkage disequilibrium might explain the correlated functional status among segregating V segments, but an unknown experimental factor could not be excluded.

In total, approximately 610 healthy bone marrow donors made up the cohort. At the time of sampling, every cohort member was nominally healthy, though immune exposures that went unrecorded were likely present. The donor was CMV seronegative and belonged to the group of under 400 seronegative cohort members. Every donor gave a peripheral blood sample, and the peripheral blood mononuclear cells from that sample were used for TCR beta sequencing. Genomic DNA was extracted from the blood cell samples with the Qiagen DNeasy Blood Extraction Kit. A single count supports this clone. Its cognate antigen has yet to be identified. There are no base qualities to consult, and no much larger clone falls within one base.

This TCR came from a man in his late teens or twenties in good health and CMV-seronegative. The V and J segments used are TRBV25-1 and TRBJ2-5; perhaps TRBD1 is the D gene, with 6 bases matching. The sample taken for sequencing was PBMCs. The CDR3: CASSRGLGTQYF. The base sequence is TGTGCCAGTAGCAGGGGCCTGGGGACCCAGTACTTC.